This passage covers 3 T cell receptor beta chains from one sample sequenced in a study of shared clonotypes between healthy human individuals. Here immunoSEQ multiplex PCR was the method, and the copy in TCRdb shows in-frame clones only, minus some. The data contain under 2,000,000 clones, roughly 95% of them singletons. CD8 cells classed as naive were CD45RO-negative and positively selected for CCR7, excluding terminally differentiated effector memory CD45RA+ cells. The specimen was naive CD8+ T cells sorted from blood. These receptors were collected from a man younger than 35 in good health.

This clone has just a few counts. This chain connects TRBV2 to TRBJ1-1; no firm D call. V was clipped by 4 bases and J by 0 bases, with 6 bases between them. Germline V CDR1 and CDR2: SNHLY, FYNNEI. This CDR3 region has 13 residues. CDR3 sequence reads: CASSAVMNTEAFF. The DNA for the CDR3 is TGTGCCAGCAGTGCTGTCATGAACACTGAAGCTTTCTTT. The variable domain in full, with the rest retrieved from reference TRBV2 and TRBJ1-1, is EPEVTQTPSHQVTQMGQEVILRCVPISNHLYFYWYRQILGQKVEFLVSFYNNEISEKSEIFDDQFSVERPDGSNFTLKIRSTKLEDSAMYFCASSAVMNTEAFFGQGTRLTVV.

The chain recombines TRBV19 with TRBJ2-5; D is undetermined. This CDR3 comprises 12 residues. Germline loops: CDR1 LNHDA, CDR2 SQIVND (reference sequence). V shed 5 bases and J shed 5 bases, with 9 bases lying between them. The CDR3 DNA is TGTGCCAGTAGTCTCAACGGGGAGACCCAGTACTTC. As protein: CASSLNGETQYF.

V gene TRBV4-3 combines with J gene TRBJ2-2; 7 bases map to TRBD1. CDR1 LGHNA and CDR2 YSLEER come from the germline V gene. Losses at the gene ends were 4 bases for V and 2 bases for J; bases not matched to a gene: 7. This CDR3 is built from 16 residues. CDR3 sequence: CASSPGTEANTGELFF. The DNA for the CDR3 is TGCGCCAGCAGCCCGGGGACAGAGGCAAACACCGGGGAGCTGTTTTTT.